This T cell receptor (beta chain) was recorded in a study of OX40 agonist ivuxolimab in advanced cancers. Study as a whole: Ivuxolimab was administered intravenously to patients at 0.01 to 10 mg/kg every 2 weeks. Study results and caveats: Certain nonresponding patients likewise had low normalized T-cell clonal expansion. Clones of CD4+ and CD8+ blood T cells grew by week 6 at doses of 0.1 to 3.0 mg/kg. Those patients achieving a partial response at 0.1-3.0 mg/kg showed among the lowest clonal expansion.

Assay used: immunoSEQ multiplex PCR; TCRdb lists only in-frame clones, some missing. The data hold 27,000 or so clones, with 80% to 90% observed a single time. This clone has just one count. Its antigen is as yet unknown. The J segment lost 13 bases and the V segment lost 7 bases, leaving 7 bases of the junction unmatched. Germline CDR1 and CDR2: SQVTM and ANQGSEA. This CDR3 is 10 amino acids long. Source: CD4+ or CD8+ T cells sorted from blood, taken in a trial of the OX40 agonist ivuxolimab. This chain connects TRBV29-1 to TRBJ2-5; TRBD1 agrees at 9 bases. This TCR came from an adult with an advanced solid tumor such as melanoma, head and neck, liver or kidney cancer. In DNA, the CDR3 is TGCAGCGCCGTGGCGGACAGGGGGTACTTC. It codes for CSAVADRGYF.